These 16 T cell receptor beta chains were sequenced from one sample in a study of T cells in Graves' hyperthyroidism and ophthalmopathy. Using RNA transcripts as the source, TCR beta CDR3 regions were amplified. When the TCR CDR3 underwent first-round RT-PCR, the HTBI primer set was used. One entry per CDR3 protein, called by TCRdb with MiXCR from the multiplex PCR reads. The table records roughly 570,000 distinct CDR3 sequences, around 16% of them present only once. The specimen sequenced was blood. These receptor sequences come from a woman younger than 45 with Graves' hyperthyroidism.

This clonotype has ten or more counts. The rearrangement links TRBV2 to TRBJ2-1, with a weak D call TRBD2 (6 bases). V was clipped by 10 bases and J by 9 bases, with 16 bases between them. Germline CDR1 is SNHLY and CDR2 is FYNNEI. The CDR3 loop spans 12 amino acids. The CDR3 region has the DNA TGTGCCATTGGTGCGGAGGGCTTTGAGCAGTTCTTC. Its protein product is CAIGAEGFEQFF.

About this clonotype: This may come from a read error, since a much larger clone is one base off. The gene calls are TRBV2 and TRBJ2-1; 9 bases agree with TRBD1. Per germline, CDR1 SNHLY and CDR2 FYNNEI. There are 13 residues in the CDR3. The junction had 8 bases not matched to a gene; V was cut back by 7 bases and J by 10 bases. In nucleotides, the CDR3 is TGTGCCAGCATTGGGACAGGGCACTACGAGCAGTTCTTC. This gives the protein CASIGTGHYEQFF.

This clonotype was counted a few times. One end of the junction does not line up with germline, which may come from a read error. The DNA for the CDR3 is TGTGCCAGCAGATTAGCGGGAGTTCCGGCAGATACGCGGTATTTT. It yields the protein CASRLAGVPADTRYF. The J gene is TRBJ2-3, the V gene TRBV28; 9 positions agree with TRBD2. The CDR3 length is 15 residues. Germline lookup yields CDR1 MDHEN and CDR2 SYDVKM.

In its sample, this clonotype was seen many times. J is TRBJ1-5 and V is TRBV5-6; unclear D gene. V lost 0 bases, J lost 4 bases, and 11 bases lay in between. The CDR3 sequence is 15 residues long. Germline lookup yields CDR1 SGHDT and CDR2 YYEEEE. The CDR3 region is CASSLAGAGNQPQHF. The DNA of the CDR3 is TGTGCCAGCAGCTTGGCGGGAGCCGGGAATCAGCCCCAGCATTTT.

This clonotype was observed at least ten times. The chain recombines TRBV6-2 or TRBV6-3 with TRBJ2-1; D not certain. Per the germline V gene, CDR1 is MNHEY and CDR2 is SVGEGT. Trimming pared 0 bases from V and 2 bases from J, leaving 8 bases between. This CDR3 spans 15 amino acids. CDR3 loop: CASSYSSGTYNEQFF. Written as DNA, the CDR3 is TGTGCCAGCAGTTACTCGAGTGGGACCTACAATGAGCAGTTCTTC.

The rearrangement uses TRBV9 and TRBJ2-2, with 7 bases that match TRBD1. Per germline, CDR1 SGDLS and CDR2 YYNGEE. V lost 3 bases and J lost 4; bases outside the gene matches: 3. This CDR3 has 14 residues. The CDR3 loop reads CASSATGSTGELFF. In DNA, the CDR3 is TGTGCCAGCAGCGCGACAGGGAGCACCGGGGAGCTGTTTTTT.

In this sample, this clonotype turned up many times. This chain links TRBV12-3 or TRBV12-4 with TRBJ2-1, with TRBD2 identical over 9 bases. The CDR3 is made up of 14 amino acids. V lost 4 bases to trimming and J lost 5 bases; unmatched junction nucleotides: 3. The CDR3 region is CASSWGLANNEQFF. The CDR3 DNA sequence: TGTGCCAGCAGTTGGGGACTAGCAAACAATGAGCAGTTCTTC.

In its sample, this clonotype was seen a few times. The chain combines TRBV5-6 with TRBJ1-1, with 8 bases fitting TRBD1. J gave up 7 bases and V 3 bases, and 14 bases lay outside the gene matches. Germline V lookup: CDR1 SGHDT, CDR2 YYEEEE. The CDR3 sequence is 16 residues long. The CDR3 region has the DNA TGTGCCAGCAGCTGGAACAGGGGGTCTCGACGTAATGAAGCTTTCTTT. The encoded protein is CASSWNRGSRRNEAFF. Variable domain in full (rest from reference TRBV5-6 and TRBJ1-1): DAGVTQSPTHLIKTRGQQVTLRCSPKSGHDTVSWYQQALGQGPQFIFQYYEEEERQRGNFPDRFSGHQFPNYSSELNVNALLLGDSALYLCASSWNRGSRRNEAFFGQGTRLTVV.

The rearrangement links TRBV3-1 to TRBJ1-5; D is unresolved. V shed 8 bases and J shed 4 bases, with 6 bases lying between them. The germline V gene has CDR1 LGHDT and CDR2 YNNKEL (reference sequence). This CDR3 has 11 amino acids. The CDR3 DNA is TGTGCCAGCGGAGAGAATCAGCCCCAGCATTTT. Its protein is CASGENQPQHF.

This clonotype showed up just a few times. The rearrangement uses TRBV29-1 and TRBJ2-4; weak D call: TRBD2 (6 bases). CDR1 and CDR2 (germline): SQVTM, ANQGSEA. V was trimmed by 5 bases and J by 8 bases, leaving 22 bases between them. This CDR3 has 15 residues. DNA of the CDR3: TGCAGCGTTACCGGCGGGACCCCGCCCGTGGACATTCAGTACTTC. The encoded protein is CSVTGGTPPVDIQYF.

This clonotype has ten or more counts. The gene calls are TRBV6-1 and TRBJ1-5; D is unclear. From germline, CDR1 is MNHNS and CDR2 SASEGT. This CDR3 is 15 amino acids long. V lost 0 bases, J lost 8 bases, and 14 bases lay in between. The CDR3 sequence: CASSEAPGSSEPQHF. DNA for the CDR3: TGTGCCAGCAGTGAAGCGCCGGGAAGCTCGGAGCCCCAGCATTTT.

Points on this clonotype: A much larger clone differs from this one at a single base, so this may be a read error. The genes are TRBV2 and TRBJ2-7, with 9 bases lining up with TRBD1. CDR3 length: 14 residues. CDR1 and CDR2 (germline): SNHLY, FYNNEI. The DNA of the CDR3 is TGTGCCGGCAGTGAACAGGGGGCATACTACGAGCAGTACTTC. Its protein is CAGSEQGAYYEQYF.

The CDR3 DNA reads as TGTGCCGCCCAATGGGGGCGCACTAGCGGGGGGACCTACGAGCAGTACTTC. Its translation: CAAQWGRTSGGTYEQYF. The chain uses TRBV10-3 and TRBJ2-7, with 12 bases matching TRBD2. The germline gives CDR1 ENHRY, CDR2 SYGVKD. The V segment lost 11 bases and the J segment 2 bases; nucleotides outside the gene matches: 16. The CDR3 contains 17 residues.

Ten or more counts support this clonotype. This rearrangement joins TRBV27 to TRBJ2-7; 8 bases match TRBD2. CDR3 length: 14 residues. V trimming: 5 bases; J trimming: 3 bases; junction bases outside the gene matches: 6. Germline-derived CDR1 and CDR2 are MNHEY and SMNVEV (reference sequence). The DNA of the CDR3 is TGTGCCAGCAGTGTGGGACTAGAAAGCTACGAGCAGTACTTC. Amino acids: CASSVGLESYEQYF.

Ten or more counts support this clonotype. The chain has TRBV7-2 and TRBJ2-5; 8 positions match TRBD2. The CDR3 is 16 amino acids. With V trimmed by 3 bases and J by 5 bases, 11 bases remained unmatched. The V gene's germline CDR1 is SGHTA and CDR2 FQGNSA. CDR3 nucleotides: TGTGCCAGCAGCTTTTTTGCGGGGGGACTCGCGGAGACCCAGTACTTC. Translating it yields CASSFFAGGLAETQYF.

The chain combines TRBV3-1 with TRBJ2-7; TRBD1 matches 7 bases. CDR3 size: 14 residues. In germline, CDR1 is LGHDT, CDR2 YNNKEL (reference sequence). V shed 0 bases and J 7 bases; nucleotides not matched to a gene: 6. This chain's CDR3 is CASSQEGTVGEQYF. The CDR3 DNA reads TGTGCCAGCAGCCAAGAAGGGACAGTCGGGGAGCAGTACTTC.